This T cell receptor (beta chain) was captured in a study of neurological immune-mediated disorders. From 15-18 subjects, every sequencing run obtained over 190 million TCR-beta sequences. TCRdb itself ran the 5' RACE reads through MiXCR, one entry per CDR3 protein. The data show about 66,000 distinct CDR3 sequences, with roughly 4.9% seen just once and about 2.2% held by the top ten. This CDR3 spans 14 amino acids. The ends were cut back, 3 bases at V and 3 bases at J, with 11 bases in the middle. CDR1 and CDR2 (germline): SGHTA, FQGNSA. The rearrangement joins TRBV7-2 to TRBJ2-5; D gene ambiguous. This TCR came from a woman aged 65 to 85 with multiple sclerosis. Sequenced material: PBMCs. The CDR3 nucleotides read TGTGCCAGCAGCTTCGGACCATCGAAAGAGACCCAGTACTTC. The encoded protein is CASSFGPSKETQYF.